These T cell receptor beta chains were read from a single sample in a study of human T cells and chemical hapten exposure. TCRdb reprocessed the RACE reads with MiXCR, giving one entry per CDR3 protein. This table holds tens of thousands of distinct CDR3 sequences, about a tenth found once. Sequences were derived from whole blood, sampled in connection with sensitization to the hapten diphenylcyclopropenone (DPC). The receptors come from a woman aged 45-65 years with alopecia areata. Some clones in this sample may be carry-over from other donors' samples. The CDR3 runs from the conserved cysteine through the conserved F or W. A D gene is named only where the DNA matches it firmly. Expanded clones get a size class; other rows say once, few or many, or leave the size out.

>.|19|TRBJ2-1|TRBV4-2|TRBD2
CASSQEAASGTLLYNEQFF
TGTGCCAGCAGCCAAGAGGCAGCTAGCGGGACCTTACTCTACAATGAGCAGTTCTTC
>many|14|TRBJ2-5|TRBV10-2|TRBD2
CASAGLAAQETQYF
TGCGCCAGCGCCGGACTAGCGGCACAAGAGACCCAGTACTTC
>.|13|TRBJ2-7|TRBV2|.
CASKRESDYEQYF
TGTGCCAGCAAAAGGGAATCGGACTACGAGCAGTACTTC
>few|14|TRBJ1-2|TRBV5-1|.
CASSAGTANYGYTF
TGCGCCAGCAGCGCCGGGACGGCGAACTATGGCTACACCTTC
>many|18|TRBJ2-7|TRBV29-1|.
CSVELGQEGYRSSYEQYF
TGCAGCGTTGAGCTAGGCCAAGAAGGCTATAGGAGCTCCTACGAGCAGTACTTC
>.|12|TRBJ1-1|TRBV5-4|.
CASSPPGAEAFF
TGTGCCAGCAGCCCCCCAGGGGCTGAAGCTTTCTTT
>.|15|TRBJ2-1|TRBV21-1|.
CASSMGTSGSYEQFF
TGTGCCAGCAGCATGGGGACTAGCGGGAGTTATGAGCAGTTCTTC
>.|16|TRBJ2-7|TRBV6-2/TRBV6-3|TRBD2
CASSNRGTSGYRKQYF
TGTGCCAGCAGTAACCGCGGGACTAGCGGATATAGGAAGCAGTACTTC
>few|17|TRBJ2-1|TRBV18|TRBD2
CASSPSLAGGTYNEQFF
TGTGCCAGCTCACCATCACTAGCGGGAGGAACCTACAATGAGCAGTTCTTC
>many|13|TRBJ2-1|TRBV11-3|.
CASSLDSRDEQFF
TGTGCCAGCAGCTTAGACTCTCGGGATGAGCAGTTCTTC
>many|14|TRBJ2-7|TRBV5-4|.
CASSRRGPFEEQYF
TGTGCCAGCAGTCGGCGAGGGCCATTTGAAGAGCAGTACTTC
>many|13|TRBJ2-5|TRBV7-6|TRBD1
CASSLGTVETQYF
TGTGCCAGCAGCTTGGGGACAGTAGAGACCCAGTACTTC
>many|17|TRBJ2-2|TRBV5-4|TRBD2
CASSLTGGGIGTGELFF
TGTGCCAGCAGCTTAACGGGAGGGGGAATAGGGACCGGGGAGCTGTTTTTT
>few|16|TRBJ1-5|TRBV10-2|.
CASSESQRYSNQPQHF
TGCGCCAGCAGTGAGTCGCAAAGGTATAGCAATCAGCCCCAGCATTTT
>many|12|TRBJ2-1|TRBV6-1|.
CASSEEGYEQFF
TGTGCCAGCAGTGAAGAGGGCTATGAGCAGTTCTTC
>many|15|TRBJ2-1|TRBV6-4|.
CASSESGEGYNEQFF
TGTGCCAGCAGTGAATCGGGAGAGGGGTACAATGAGCAGTTCTTC
>.|13|TRBJ2-7|TRBV6-6|.
CASSSDRNYEQYF
TGTGCCAGCAGCTCCGACAGGAACTACGAGCAGTACTTC
>many|13|TRBJ2-1|TRBV2|TRBD2
CATRTSGSNEQFF
TGTGCCACCCGGACTAGCGGGAGTAATGAGCAGTTCTTC
>many|13|TRBJ2-4|TRBV10-3|TRBD2
CAISGEGRNIQYF
TGTGCCATCAGCGGGGAGGGCCGGAACATTCAGTACTTC
>.|13|TRBJ2-3|TRBV9|.
CASSVTGTDTQYF
TGTGCCAGCAGTGTTACGGGGACAGATACGCAGTATTTT
>.|12|TRBJ2-1|TRBV29-1|.
CSVEGWGNEQFF
TGCAGCGTTGAAGGCTGGGGGAATGAGCAGTTCTTC
>few|15|TRBJ2-3|TRBV6-1|.
CASSHGVEGADTQYF
TGTGCCAGCAGTCACGGGGTGGAAGGTGCAGATACGCAGTATTTT
>few|14|TRBJ1-1|TRBV30|.
CAWSASTVNTEAFF
TGTGCCTGGAGTGCCTCGACAGTGAACACTGAAGCTTTCTTT
>many|10|TRBJ1-2|TRBV29-1|.
CSAEGYGYTF
TGCAGCGCGGAAGGCTATGGCTACACCTTC
>.|11|TRBJ1-1|TRBV29-1|.
CSVAWRTEAFF
TGCAGCGTTGCTTGGCGCACTGAAGCTTTCTTT
>.|14|TRBJ2-5|TRBV10-2|.
CASSKTVYQETQYF
TGCGCCAGCAGCAAGACAGTCTACCAAGAGACCCAGTACTTC
>many|13|TRBJ1-6|TRBV20-1|.
CSARPRGVAPLHF
TGCAGTGCTAGACCGAGAGGGGTGGCACCCCTCCACTTT
>many|13|TRBJ2-7|TRBV12-3/TRBV12-4|.
CASSSHREYEQYF
TGTGCCAGCAGTAGCCACAGGGAATACGAGCAGTACTTC
>few|13|TRBJ2-3|TRBV7-3|.
CASSPVAGYTQYF
TGTGCCAGCAGCCCCGTTGCGGGGTATACGCAGTATTTT
>many|15|TRBJ1-4|TRBV5-1|.
CASSLAGSPNEKLFF
TGCGCCAGCAGCTTGGCAGGGTCTCCTAATGAAAAACTGTTTTTT
>many|14|TRBJ2-4|TRBV12-3/TRBV12-4|TRBD2
CASSPGLAENIQYF
TGTGCCAGCAGTCCGGGACTAGCAGAAAACATTCAGTACTTC
>.|15|TRBJ2-1|TRBV20-1|.
CSARLARKPYNEQFF
TGCAGTGCTAGGTTAGCGCGGAAGCCCTACAATGAGCAGTTCTTC
>many|15|TRBJ1-5|TRBV6-5|.
CASSYSWSGDQPQHF
TGTGCCAGCAGTTACTCGTGGTCCGGGGATCAGCCCCAGCATTTT
>many|14|TRBJ2-4|TRBV7-6|TRBD1
CASSEGTGVNIQYF
TGTGCCAGCAGCGAAGGGACAGGGGTGAACATTCAGTACTTC
>few|12|TRBJ2-1|TRBV2|.
CASGDLFHEQFF
TGTGCCAGCGGCGACCTTTTCCATGAGCAGTTCTTC
>.|15|TRBJ2-1|TRBV20-1|.
CSASGVMGGANEQFF
TGCAGTGCTAGTGGGGTTATGGGCGGGGCCAATGAGCAGTTCTTC
>many|14|TRBJ1-1|TRBV5-1|TRBD1
CASSQYRGPREAFF
TGCGCCAGCAGCCAATACAGGGGGCCCCGAGAAGCTTTCTTT
>many|13|TRBJ2-3|TRBV29-1|.
CSVGITSTDTQYF
TGCAGCGTTGGAATCACTAGCACAGATACGCAGTATTTT
>.|14|TRBJ1-5|TRBV20-1|.
CSASSGEDNQPQHF
TGCAGTGCTAGTTCGGGAGAAGACAATCAGCCCCAGCATTTT
>many|14|TRBJ1-3|TRBV12-3/TRBV12-4|.
CASTQKVSGNTIYF
TGTGCCAGCACCCAAAAGGTCTCTGGAAACACCATATATTTT
>.|13|TRBJ1-1|TRBV27|.
CASSPQSSREAFF
TGTGCCAGCAGTCCCCAGAGCTCCCGTGAAGCTTTCTTT